The 32 T cell receptor beta chains listed next were all sequenced from one sample in a study of shared clonotypes between healthy human individuals. The repertoire was sequenced with immunoSEQ multiplex PCR; TCRdb's copy has only in-frame clones and lacks some. The sample consists of roughly 300,000 clones, 70% to 75% of them appearing once. Sequenced material: memory CD4+ T cells sorted from blood. Subset meaning: CD45RA-negative fraction. These receptors all stem from a young man in good health.

The V call is TRBV2, the J call TRBJ1-5; unclear D gene. Between the trimmed V and J ends, which lost 8 bases and 2 bases, there was a span of 13 bases. The germline gives CDR1 SNHLY, CDR2 FYNNEI. The length of the CDR3 is 14 residues. CDR3 sequence: CASGVEGRNQPQHF. The CDR3 DNA reads as TGTGCCAGCGGGGTGGAGGGCCGCAATCAGCCCCAGCATTTT.

This chain joins TRBV19 and TRBJ2-7, with TRBD2 matching over 7 bases. V was clipped by 8 bases and J by 1 base; unmatched bases: 5. There are 13 residues in the CDR3. Germline loops: CDR1 LNHDA, CDR2 SQIVND (reference sequence). CDR3 coding DNA: TGTGCCAGTCGGGGGACTACTTCCTACGAGCAGTACTTC. Its protein product is CASRGTTSYEQYF.

This clone was found once. The gene calls are TRBV4-3 and TRBJ2-3; no clear D. The CDR3 covers 13 residues. Per germline, CDR1 LGHNA and CDR2 YSLEER. Trimming cost V 2 bases and J 4 bases, with 7 bases left between them. CDR3: CASSQKIADTQYF. The CDR3 coding sequence is TGCGCCAGCAGCCAAAAGATCGCAGATACGCAGTATTTT.

This clone was seen only a few times. This chain joins TRBV21-1 and TRBJ2-1. TRBV21-1 is recorded as a pseudogene. The CDR3 extends over 13 amino acids. The CDR3 DNA reads TGTGCCAGCACCCCGGGACCCTACAATGAGCAGTTCTTC. The encoded protein is CASTPGPYNEQFF.

The gene calls are TRBV16 and TRBJ1-2, with 8 bases matching TRBD1. The junction had 8 bases not matched to a gene; V was cut back by 0 bases and J by 5 bases. The CDR3 runs 16 residues. CDR1 KGHSY and CDR2 FQNENV come from the germline V gene. The CDR3 DNA is TGTGCCAGCAGCCAATCCCGGTTCGGGACAGGATATGGCTACACCTTC. It codes for CASSQSRFGTGYGYTF.

The chain has TRBV6-1 and TRBJ2-3; no clear D gene. Trimming shortened V by 2 bases and J by 0 bases, and 12 bases separated the two germline ends. CDR1 is MNHNS and CDR2 is SASEGT in the germline V gene. The CDR3 runs 16 residues. The CDR3 loop is CASSEKLAVSTDTQYF. CDR3 sequence (DNA): TGTGCCAGCAGTGAAAAGTTGGCGGTCAGCACAGATACGCAGTATTTT.

As regards this clone: In the same sample, other DNA sequences code for this CDR3. V and J are TRBV5-5 and TRBJ1-5; tentative D call: TRBD1 (5 bases). The germline CDR1 and CDR2 sequences are SGHKS and YYEKEE (reference sequence). The CDR3 runs 14 residues. V lost 0 bases to trimming and J lost 4 bases, with 8 bases between them. The CDR3 region has the DNA TGTGCCAGCAGCTTGGGCGGGGGAAATCAGCCCCAGCATTTT. Its translation is CASSLGGGNQPQHF. The full variable domain, completed using reference TRBV5-5 and TRBJ1-5, is DAGVTQSPTHLIKTRGQQVTLRCSPISGHKSVSWYQQVLGQGPQFIFQYYEKEERGRGNFPDRFSARQFPNYSSELNVNALLLGDSALYLCASSLGGGNQPQHFGDGTRLSIL.

This chain uses TRBV13 with TRBJ2-1; a possible D gene is TRBD1 (5 bases). This CDR3 has 15 residues. Germline CDR1 reads PRHDT; CDR2 reads FYEKMQ (reference sequence). V shed 5 bases and J shed 7 bases, with 18 bases lying between them. Written as DNA, the CDR3 is TGTGCCAGCAGCCGGGCTCCGGACATATCAAATGAGCAGTTCTTC. Protein product: CASSRAPDISNEQFF.

The J gene is TRBJ2-3, the V gene TRBV18; TRBD2 matches at 13 bases. From germline, CDR1 is KGHSH and CDR2 LQKENI. The V segment lost 5 bases and the J segment 4 bases; nucleotides outside the gene matches: 0. The CDR3 is 14 amino acids. The CDR3 DNA reads as TGTGCCAGCTCAGGGACTAGCGGGGCAGATACGCAGTATTTT. Amino acids: CASSGTSGADTQYF.

The J gene is TRBJ2-3, the V gene TRBV27, with D maybe TRBD1 (6 bases). Germline CDR1 MNHEY, CDR2 SMNVEV (reference sequence). The ends were cut back, 4 bases at V and 3 bases at J, with 14 bases in the middle. The CDR3 runs to 15 residues. The CDR3, as DNA: TGTGCCAGCAGTTCGACAGGCCGTATGACAGATACGCAGTATTTT. Translation: CASSSTGRMTDTQYF.

The chain recombines TRBV5-1 with TRBJ1-2; 7 nucleotides line up with TRBD1. V trimming: 0 bases; J trimming: 7 bases; junction bases outside the gene matches: 6. The CDR3 spans 14 residues. Germline values: CDR1 SGHRS, CDR2 YFSETQ. In nucleotides, the CDR3 is TGCGCCAGCAGCTTGGGACAGGGTGAAAGTGGCTACACCTTC. Its translation: CASSLGQGESGYTF.

The rearrangement joins TRBV7-7 to TRBJ1-1; D unclear. V was clipped by 2 bases and J by 1 base, with 5 bases between them. The CDR3 is 13 amino acids. Germline V gene lookup returns CDR1 SSHAT and CDR2 FNYEAQ (reference sequence). The chain's CDR3 is CASSLSQNTEAFF. CDR3 in DNA: TGTGCCAGCAGCTTATCCCAGAACACTGAAGCTTTCTTT. The full variable domain, with the rest looked up from reference TRBV7-7 and TRBJ1-1, is GAGVSQSPRYKVTKRGQDVTLRCDPISSHATLYWYQQALGQGPEFLTYFNYEAQPDKSGLPSDRFSAERPEGSISTLTIQRTEQRDSAMYRCASSLSQNTEAFFGQGTRLTVV.

The chain links TRBV5-1 to TRBJ2-1; 7 nucleotides line up with TRBD2. V lost 3 bases to trimming and J lost 0 bases; unmatched junction nucleotides: 6. Germline V lookup: CDR1 SGHRS, CDR2 YFSETQ. The CDR3 length is 16 residues. The CDR3 reads CASSSSSGSSYNEQFF. As DNA, the CDR3 is TGCGCCAGCAGCTCCTCTAGCGGCAGCTCCTACAATGAGCAGTTCTTC.

In regard to this clone: A much larger clone sits a single nucleotide away, making a read error possible. The rearrangement joins TRBV5-1 to TRBJ2-7; D call uncertain. This CDR3 comprises 13 residues. The germline V and J ends were trimmed by 2 bases and 0 bases, with 6 bases remaining between them. The germline V gene has CDR1 SGHRS and CDR2 YFSETQ. The CDR3 region has the DNA TGCGCCAGCAGCTTCGGCGCCTCCTACGAGCAGTACTTC. Protein: CASSFGASYEQYF.

The J gene is TRBJ2-3, the V gene TRBV10-2, with 7 bases fitting TRBD2. Germline V gene lookup returns CDR1 WSHSY and CDR2 SAAADI. The CDR3 is 12 residues long. V lost 6 bases to trimming and J lost 8 bases; unmatched junction nucleotides: 5. The CDR3 here is CASSVSSGTQYF. In DNA form, the CDR3 reads TGCGCCAGCAGCGTTTCTAGCGGTACGCAGTATTTT.

The V call is TRBV7-6, the J call TRBJ2-5; 7 bases are a match to TRBD1. This CDR3 region has 15 residues. Per germline, CDR1 SGHVS and CDR2 FNYEAQ. The J segment lost 3 bases and the V segment lost 5 bases, leaving 9 bases of the junction unmatched. CDR3 coding DNA: TGTGCCAGCAGCGCCAGACAGGGTAGCGAAGAGACCCAGTACTTC. This sequence encodes CASSARQGSEETQYF.

The rearrangement joins TRBV25-1 to TRBJ2-5; either TRBD1 or TRBD2 may fit D (7 bases each). Looked up from germline, CDR1 is MGHDK and CDR2 is SYGVNS. CDR3 size: 15 residues. V gave up 3 bases and J gave up 1 base, with 12 bases separating them. DNA for the CDR3: TGTGCCAGCAGTGAGGGGGGGACAGTCCAAGAGACCCAGTACTTC. It codes for CASSEGGTVQETQYF. Full variable domain (outside the CDR3, taken from reference TRBV25-1 and TRBJ2-5): EADIYQTPRYLVIGTGKKITLECSQTMGHDKMYWYQQDPGMELHLIHYSYGVNSTEKGDLSSESTVSRIRTEHFPLTLESARPSHTSQYLCASSEGGTVQETQYFGPGTRLLVL.

In this sample, this clone turned up a few times. The rearrangement joins TRBV5-1 to TRBJ2-1; 7 nucleotides agree with TRBD2. The CDR3 is 16 residues long. Germline CDR1 SGHRS, CDR2 YFSETQ. V shed 0 bases, J shed 12 bases, and the junction held 15 bases outside the gene matches. The CDR3 DNA follows: TGCGCCAGCAGCTTGGAGGTCGGGACTACTACAATGACGCAGTTCTTC. It specifies CASSLEVGTTTMTQFF.

The chain is built from TRBV20-1 and TRBJ2-7; D not certain. V lost 2 bases, J lost 2 bases, and 4 bases lay in between. Germline V lookup: CDR1 DFQATT, CDR2 SNEGSKA (reference sequence). There are 11 residues in the CDR3. Here the CDR3 DNA reads TGCAGTGCTAGACTCCCCTACGAGCAGTACTTC. It yields the protein CSARLPYEQYF.

The chain uses TRBV6-1 and TRBJ2-2; 7 bases line up with TRBD1. V shed 8 bases and J 0 bases; nucleotides not matched to a gene: 3. Germline assignment: CDR1 MNHNS and CDR2 SASEGT. The CDR3 totals 14 residues. The CDR3 protein is CASPGTANTGELFF. The CDR3 DNA sequence: TGTGCCAGCCCCGGGACAGCGAACACCGGGGAGCTGTTTTTT.

This rearrangement joins TRBV25-1 to TRBJ1-4, with a possible D match to TRBD1 (6 bases). V was shortened by 1 base and J by 2 bases, with 8 bases between the two germline ends. Germline V gene sequence: CDR1 MGHDK, CDR2 SYGVNS. This CDR3 is 15 amino acids long. This chain's CDR3 is CASSEFTGTNEKLFF. The CDR3 nucleotides read TGTGCCAGCAGTGAATTTACAGGGACTAATGAAAAACTGTTTTTT.

The chain links TRBV6-5 to TRBJ1-1, with 7 bases aligning to TRBD1. CDR1 and CDR2 (germline): MNHEY, SVGAGI. The V segment lost 8 bases and the J segment 5 bases; nucleotides outside the gene matches: 8. CDR3 length: 13 amino acids. The CDR3 loop reads CASGRGGWTEAFF. The CDR3 DNA is TGTGCCAGCGGGAGAGGGGGCTGGACTGAAGCTTTCTTT.

The genes are TRBV6-1 and TRBJ1-1; D is perhaps TRBD1 (6 bases). The CDR3 is 15 residues long. V lost 6 bases and J 3 bases, leaving 17 bases between the germline ends. Germline-derived CDR1 and CDR2 are MNHNS and SASEGT. CDR3 coding DNA: TGTGCCAGCAGCCTATACAGGGCTGGGGACACTGAAGCTTTCTTT. Protein: CASSLYRAGDTEAFF.

V gene TRBV28 combines with J gene TRBJ1-5; 8 bases agree with TRBD1. With 6 bases clipped from V and 6 bases from J, the junction kept 10 bases outside the gene matches. The CDR3 consists of 15 residues. The V gene's germline CDR1 is MDHEN and CDR2 SYDVKM. CDR3: CASSAPGQDIQPQHF. The CDR3 nucleotides are TGTGCCAGCAGCGCTCCGGGACAGGATATTCAGCCCCAGCATTTT.

In regard to this clone: Other DNA sequences in the same sample also yield this CDR3. This chain uses TRBV5-1 with TRBJ2-3; D gene unclear. This CDR3 comprises 13 residues. The V gene lost 0 bases and the J gene lost 5 bases, with 7 bases spanning the gap. Germline loops: CDR1 SGHRS, CDR2 YFSETQ. CDR3 bases: TGCGCCAGCAGCTTGGGTACGCGAGATACGCAGTATTTT. This gives the protein CASSLGTRDTQYF.

The rearrangement uses TRBV5-1 and TRBJ1-1; TRBD1 matches 9 bases. V was pared by 3 bases and J by 0 bases, with 12 bases of the junction left unmatched. The CDR3 is 18 amino acids. Germline V gene data show CDR1 as SGHRS and CDR2 as YFSETQ. Written as DNA, the CDR3 is TGCGCCAGCAGCTACCCGGACAGGGGAGTTCGGGTGAACACTGAAGCTTTCTTT. Amino acids: CASSYPDRGVRVNTEAFF.

This clone was seen only a few times. This sequence joins TRBV11-3 and TRBJ1-2; tentatively, D is TRBD1 (5 bases). This CDR3 has 11 amino acids. Germline assignment: CDR1 SGHNT and CDR2 YENEEA. Trimming removed 5 bases at V and 8 bases at J, with 9 bases between. The CDR3 coding sequence is TGTGCCAGCAGCCCAGGGTCGGGCTACACCTTC. Residues: CASSPGSGYTF.

The gene calls are TRBV10-3 and TRBJ2-1; TRBD1 aligns across 10 bases. The V and J ends lost 2 bases and 8 bases, in that order; junction bases with no gene match: 12. CDR1 is ENHRY, CDR2 SYGVKD, per germline. This CDR3 is built from 17 residues. Here the CDR3 reads CAISEPRGQGGIYEQFF. The DNA for the CDR3 is TGTGCCATCAGTGAGCCCCGTGGACAGGGGGGAATCTATGAGCAGTTCTTC.

This sequence joins TRBV28 and TRBJ2-2; TRBD2 aligns across 12 bases. The length of the CDR3 is 20 residues. The V segment lost 6 bases and the J segment 0 bases; nucleotides outside the gene matches: 14. Germline V lookup: CDR1 MDHEN, CDR2 SYDVKM. CDR3 in amino acids: CASSDPWASGRESNTGELFF. In DNA, the CDR3 is TGTGCCAGCAGCGACCCCTGGGCTAGCGGGAGGGAATCGAACACCGGGGAGCTGTTTTTT.

The chain couples TRBV18 to TRBJ2-5; D unresolved. With 3 bases removed from V and 4 bases from J, the gap between germline ends came to 12 bases. Germline V lookup: CDR1 KGHSH, CDR2 LQKENI. The CDR3 has 14 amino acids. CDR3 in amino acids: CASSPNLRLETQYF. The CDR3 region has the DNA TGTGCCAGCTCACCCAACCTAAGATTAGAGACCCAGTACTTC.

This chain links TRBV18 with TRBJ1-2; D perhaps matches TRBD1 (5 bases). Trimming left V 6 bases short and J 4 bases short, with 15 bases between. The CDR3 has 14 amino acids. Germline V gives CDR1 KGHSH, CDR2 LQKENI. The CDR3, as DNA: TGTGCCAGCTCTACACCCCAGGGTGGCTATGGCTACACCTTC. Amino acid sequence: CASSTPQGGYGYTF.

This chain joins TRBV5-4 and TRBJ2-7; TRBD2 aligns across 10 bases. The CDR3 length is 15 residues. Germline-derived CDR1 and CDR2 are SGHNT and YYREEE (reference sequence). After removal of 5 bases from V and 0 bases from J, the junction contained 5 bases not matched to a gene. CDR3 region: CASRDGTSASYEQYF. For the CDR3, the DNA is TGTGCCAGCAGAGATGGGACTAGCGCCTCCTACGAGCAGTACTTC.